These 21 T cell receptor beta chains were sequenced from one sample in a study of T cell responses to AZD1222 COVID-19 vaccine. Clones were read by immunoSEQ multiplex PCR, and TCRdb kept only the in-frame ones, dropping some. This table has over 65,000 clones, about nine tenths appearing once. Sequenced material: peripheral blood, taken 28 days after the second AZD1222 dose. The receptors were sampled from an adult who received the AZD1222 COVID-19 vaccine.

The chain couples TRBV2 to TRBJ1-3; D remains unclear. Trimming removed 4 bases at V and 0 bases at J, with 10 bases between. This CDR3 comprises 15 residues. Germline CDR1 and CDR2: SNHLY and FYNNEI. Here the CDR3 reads CASSAAASSGNTIYF. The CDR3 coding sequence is TGTGCCAGCAGTGCCGCAGCGAGCTCTGGAAACACCATATATTTT.

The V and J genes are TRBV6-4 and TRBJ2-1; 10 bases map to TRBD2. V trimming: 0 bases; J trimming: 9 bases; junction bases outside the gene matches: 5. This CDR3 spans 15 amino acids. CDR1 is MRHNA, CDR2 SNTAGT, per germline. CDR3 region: CASSDSASGGFEQFF. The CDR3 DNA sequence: TGTGCCAGCAGTGACTCCGCTAGCGGGGGCTTTGAGCAGTTCTTC.

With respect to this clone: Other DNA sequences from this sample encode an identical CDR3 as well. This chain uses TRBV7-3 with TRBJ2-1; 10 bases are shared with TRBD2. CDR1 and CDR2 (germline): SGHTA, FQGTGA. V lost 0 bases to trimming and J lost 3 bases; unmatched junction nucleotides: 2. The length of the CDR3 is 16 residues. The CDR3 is CASSLTSGGSYNEQFF. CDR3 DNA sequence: TGTGCCAGCAGCTTAACTAGCGGGGGGAGCTACAATGAGCAGTTCTTC.

CDR3 coding DNA: TGTGCCAGCAGAAACCCCAGGGGGCGTACCTCTGAAGCTTTCTTT. As protein: CASRNPRGRTSEAFF. The V gene is TRBV6-5, the J gene TRBJ1-1; 8 bases agree with TRBD1. CDR3 length: 15 residues. The V gene end was trimmed by 6 bases and the J gene end by 6 bases; junction bases not matched to a gene: 12. Germline values: CDR1 MNHEY, CDR2 SVGAGI.

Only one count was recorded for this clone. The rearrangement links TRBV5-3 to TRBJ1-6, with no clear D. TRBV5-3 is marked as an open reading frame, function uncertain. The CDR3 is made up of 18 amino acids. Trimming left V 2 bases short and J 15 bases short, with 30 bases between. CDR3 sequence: CARSFGPWVPTQERVLHF. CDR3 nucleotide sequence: TGTGCCAGAAGCTTCGGCCCGTGGGTACCCACCCAGGAGAGAGTCCTCCACTTT.

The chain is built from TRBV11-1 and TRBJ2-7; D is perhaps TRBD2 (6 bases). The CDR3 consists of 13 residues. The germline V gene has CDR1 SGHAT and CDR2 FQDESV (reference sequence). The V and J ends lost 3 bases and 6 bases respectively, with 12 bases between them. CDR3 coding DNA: TGTGCCAGCAGCTTTGGAGGGGACTCCGAGCAGTACGTC. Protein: CASSFGGDSEQYV.

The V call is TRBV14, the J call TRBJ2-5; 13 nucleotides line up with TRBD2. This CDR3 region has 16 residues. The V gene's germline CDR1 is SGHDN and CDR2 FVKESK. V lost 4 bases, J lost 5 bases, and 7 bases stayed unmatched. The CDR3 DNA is TGTGCCAGCAGCCCGACTAGCGGGGGGCCACGGGAGACCCAGTACTTC. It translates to CASSPTSGGPRETQYF.

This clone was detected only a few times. For the CDR3, the DNA is TGCAGCGTGGACGGGAGCCTGGACAGCCTGGGCTATGGCTACACCTTC. Encoded protein: CSVDGSLDSLGYGYTF. This chain joins TRBV29-1 and TRBJ1-2; tentative D call: TRBD1 (6 bases). With 6 bases removed from V and 4 bases from J, the gap between germline ends came to 24 bases. Germline lookup yields CDR1 SQVTM and CDR2 ANQGSEA. The CDR3 is made up of 16 amino acids.

CDR3 nucleotides: TGTGCCAGCAGTTACTCGACTATCGAAGAGACCCAGTACTTC. Its translation: CASSYSTIEETQYF. The genes are TRBV6-2 or TRBV6-3 and TRBJ2-5, with a tentative D call TRBD2 (5 bases). The germline V gene has CDR1 MNHEY and CDR2 SVGEGT. The CDR3 has 14 amino acids. V lost 0 bases to trimming and J lost 3 bases, with 8 bases between them.

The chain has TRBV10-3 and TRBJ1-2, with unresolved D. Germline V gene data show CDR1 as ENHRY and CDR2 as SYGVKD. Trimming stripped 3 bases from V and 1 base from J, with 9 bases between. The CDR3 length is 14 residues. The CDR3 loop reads CAISDRVVNYGYTF. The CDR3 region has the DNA TGTGCCATCAGTGACAGAGTGGTTAACTATGGCTACACCTTC.

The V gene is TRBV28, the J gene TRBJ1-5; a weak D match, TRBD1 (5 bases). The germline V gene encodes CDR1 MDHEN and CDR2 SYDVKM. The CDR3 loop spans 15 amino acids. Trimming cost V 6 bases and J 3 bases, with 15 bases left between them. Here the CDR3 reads CASSNTDISNQPQHF. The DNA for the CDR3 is TGTGCCAGCAGCAATACGGACATCTCCAATCAGCCCCAGCATTTT.

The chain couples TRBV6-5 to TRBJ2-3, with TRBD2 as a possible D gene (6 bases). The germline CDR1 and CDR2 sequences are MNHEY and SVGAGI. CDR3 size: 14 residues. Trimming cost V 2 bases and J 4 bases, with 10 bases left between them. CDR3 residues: CASSYLPGADTQYF. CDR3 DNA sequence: TGTGCCAGCAGTTACCTACCGGGGGCAGATACGCAGTATTTT.

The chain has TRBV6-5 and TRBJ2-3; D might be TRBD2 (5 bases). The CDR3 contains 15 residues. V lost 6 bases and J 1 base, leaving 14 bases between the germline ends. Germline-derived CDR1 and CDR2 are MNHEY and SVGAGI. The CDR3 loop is CASSPTLRGTDTQYF. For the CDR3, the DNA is TGTGCCAGCAGCCCCACCCTGAGGGGCACAGATACGCAGTATTTT.

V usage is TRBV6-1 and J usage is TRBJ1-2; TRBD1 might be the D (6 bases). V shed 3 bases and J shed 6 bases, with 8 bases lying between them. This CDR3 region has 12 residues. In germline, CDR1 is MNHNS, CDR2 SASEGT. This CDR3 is CASSDRTDGYTF. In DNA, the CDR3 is TGTGCCAGCAGTGACCGGACAGATGGCTACACCTTC.

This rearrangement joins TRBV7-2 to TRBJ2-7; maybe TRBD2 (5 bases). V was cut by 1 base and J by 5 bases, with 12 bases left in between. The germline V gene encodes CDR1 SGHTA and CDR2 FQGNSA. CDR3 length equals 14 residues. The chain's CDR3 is CASSLVSGSHEQYF. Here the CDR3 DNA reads TGTGCCAGCAGCTTAGTCTCGGGGTCCCACGAGCAGTACTTC.

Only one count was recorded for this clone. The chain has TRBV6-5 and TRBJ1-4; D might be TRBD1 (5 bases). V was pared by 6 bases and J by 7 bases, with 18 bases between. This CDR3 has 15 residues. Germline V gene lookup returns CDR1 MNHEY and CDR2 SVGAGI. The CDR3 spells CASSPSRTGGEKLFF. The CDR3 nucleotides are TGTGCCAGCAGCCCCAGTAGAACAGGTGGTGAAAAACTGTTTTTT.

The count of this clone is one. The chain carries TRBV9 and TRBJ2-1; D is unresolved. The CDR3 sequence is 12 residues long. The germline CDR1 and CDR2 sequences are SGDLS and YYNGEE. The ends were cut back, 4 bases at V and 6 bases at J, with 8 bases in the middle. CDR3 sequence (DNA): TGTGCCAGCAGCACCGGTCTCAATGAGCAGTTCTTC. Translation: CASSTGLNEQFF.

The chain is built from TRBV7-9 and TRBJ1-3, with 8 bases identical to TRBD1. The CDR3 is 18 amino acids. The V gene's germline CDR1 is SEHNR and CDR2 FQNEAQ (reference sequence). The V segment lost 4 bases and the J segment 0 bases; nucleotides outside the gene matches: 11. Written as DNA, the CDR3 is TGTGCCAGCAGCTCCTGGGGGACAGGAAACCCCTCTGGAAACACCATATATTTT. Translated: CASSSWGTGNPSGNTIYF.

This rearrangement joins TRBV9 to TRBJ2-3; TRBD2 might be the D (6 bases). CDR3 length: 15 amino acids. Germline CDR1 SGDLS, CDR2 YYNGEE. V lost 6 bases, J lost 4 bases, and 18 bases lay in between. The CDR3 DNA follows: TGTGCCAGCATAGAGGAGGGTGGGGTCGCAGATACGCAGTATTTT. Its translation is CASIEEGGVADTQYF.

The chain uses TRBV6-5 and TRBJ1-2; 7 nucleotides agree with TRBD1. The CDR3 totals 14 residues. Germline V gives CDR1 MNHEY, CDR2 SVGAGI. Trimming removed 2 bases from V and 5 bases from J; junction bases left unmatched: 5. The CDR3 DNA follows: TGTGCCAGCAGTTACAGGGGGCGCGAGTATGGCTACACCTTC. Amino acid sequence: CASSYRGREYGYTF.

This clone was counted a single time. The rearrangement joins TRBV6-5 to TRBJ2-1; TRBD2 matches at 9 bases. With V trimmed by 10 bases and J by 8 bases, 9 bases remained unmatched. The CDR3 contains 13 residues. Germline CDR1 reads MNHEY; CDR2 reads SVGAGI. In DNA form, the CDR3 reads TGTGCCACTCGCGGGGGGGCCGGGGATGAGCAGTTCTTC. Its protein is CATRGGAGDEQFF.